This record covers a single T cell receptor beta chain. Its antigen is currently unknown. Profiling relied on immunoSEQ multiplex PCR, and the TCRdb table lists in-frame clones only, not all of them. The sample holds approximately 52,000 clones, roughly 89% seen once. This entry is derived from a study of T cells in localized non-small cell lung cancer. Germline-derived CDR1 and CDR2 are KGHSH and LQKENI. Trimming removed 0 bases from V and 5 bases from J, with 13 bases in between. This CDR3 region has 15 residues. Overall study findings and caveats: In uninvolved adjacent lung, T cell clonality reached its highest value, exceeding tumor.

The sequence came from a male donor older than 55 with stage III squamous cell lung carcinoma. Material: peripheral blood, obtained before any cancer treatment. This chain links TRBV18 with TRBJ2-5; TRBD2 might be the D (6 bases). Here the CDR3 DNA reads TGTGCCAGCTCACCACCGACGGGGAGGAGGGAGACCCAGTACTTC. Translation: CASSPPTGRRETQYF.